This TCR beta chain was identified in a study of identifying expanded T cells in peripheral blood (dated by TCRdb to about 2019). Notes on the research overall: Four technical replicates, made by sequencing separate aliquots from the same pool of genomic DNA, were compared pairwise.

During the collection period, no infections or other immune events were recorded for the healthy donors. Blood repertoires from healthy donors were used as a training cohort for calibrating time-dependent variance in a beta-binomial model of differential abundance of T-cell clones. The training cohort was composed of some ten healthy donors, 3 female and 7 male. Donor ages ranged from 29 to 64 years, with an average of around 45 years. Obtained from a commercial supplier, whole blood was collected from each healthy donor at three time points set two to three weeks apart. Genomic DNA was extracted from unsorted whole blood for immunosequencing. Paper-wide results and their limitations: Across all healthy donors, variance in clone template counts between approximately two-week samples was found to increase significantly with total template count. The authors expected that biological variance in healthy repertoires might rise further over much longer intervals, such as months to years. Approximately 1.2 differentially abundant clones were flagged by the binomial model between technical replicates, whereas about 15 and 19 were flagged over roughly two weeks and four weeks, respectively. Both the number of clones called differentially abundant and the false-positive rate were significantly reduced by the beta-binomial model across all healthy-donor time intervals.

Concerning this clone: This receptor's antigen is unknown. Per-nucleotide qualities are absent, and no much larger clonotype sits a single base away.

The immunoSEQ Assay, which uses bias-controlled multiplex PCR amplification of genomic DNA, was used to profile TCRbeta CDR3 regions. In the paper's pipeline: To quantify the absolute abundance of each unique TCRbeta CDR3 region, the sequences were collapsed and filtered. Differential abundance was assessed using a binomial (Fisher-equivalent) model and a beta-binomial model in which time-dependent variance fitted from healthy donors was added. Clones with fewer than 5 combined templates were excluded, and clones with Benjamini-Hochberg FDR below 0.01 were called differentially abundant. Beta-binomial variance was modeled as a function of total template count across the two samples using the form v = (b*log(k)+a)^2. The immuneACCESS repertoire file appears here via TCRdb, limited to in-frame rearrangements. These files lack a portion of the clones; in checked studies, under half of the deficit traces to unresolved V genes, and the cause of the others is not known. The V and J calls and clone size are taken from that table; D and trimming were inferred from the DNA. The sample table shows about 89,000 clones, and 70% to 90% are seen once. The ten top clones hold around 6% of the sample.

From the germline V gene, CDR1 is MGHRA and CDR2 is YSYEKL. Trimming takes 3 bases from V and 0 bases from J, and the germline ends sit 4 bases apart. The CDR3 spans 13 residues, from the cysteine through the phenylalanine. Of the read, only the CDR3 DNA is kept; its 39 bases are in frame from base 1. Material for sequencing was blood. Recombination linked TRBV4-1 to TRBJ2-3, with no confidently assigned D gene. The sequence was collected from a person between 18 and 75 years old in good health. The CDR3 is CASSHYSTDTQYF. The nucleotide sequence is TGCGCCAGCAGCCATTATAGCACAGATACGCAGTATTTT.